This TCR beta chain is drawn from a study of T cell responses to AZD1222 COVID-19 vaccine (dated by TCRdb to about 2021). Looking at the study overall: A total of just over 230 trial participants underwent TCR sequencing, of whom about 210 received two doses of AZD1222 and some 26 received two doses of the MenACWY control vaccine. Trial participants were enrolled by age into subgroups of 18-55, 56-69 and 70-plus years, and around 140, 26 and 57 TCR-sequenced participants, respectively, were included in these subgroups.

The CDR3 regions of human TCRbeta chains were analyzed by immunosequencing. As for the authors' bioinformatics: Repertoire TCRs were checked for matches against a reference library of SARS-CoV-2-specific TCRs that had been generated using the MIRA antigen-specificity platform. Breadth meant the fraction of unique TCRs that were SARS-CoV-2-associated, whereas depth meant the fraction of total T cells that were SARS-CoV-2-associated. Each spike-specific TCR was assigned to its reactive spike region and to a CD4 or CD8 class using the MIRA data. Log10-transformed breadth and depth values were compared by one-way ANOVA with Sidak's multiple comparisons tests. Sourced from immuneACCESS, this table was stored by TCRdb with only in-frame sequences that have V and J called. A share of the clones is absent; for the studies checked, an unresolved V gene accounts for under half, and the remainder has no known explanation. That table supplies the V and J calls and clone size; D and trimming were determined from the DNA. Recorded for this sample are 120,000 or so clones; approximately 90% of them occurred a single time. Just over 4% of the sample lies in the top ten.

Findings and caveats that apply to the study as a whole: Participants were mostly white British and included more females than males, and it was suggested by the authors that clonal diversity may have been underestimated. Because no day 14 peak-response samples were available, the repertoires could be characterized only after the peak T cell response. Spike-specific TCR breadth and depth rose significantly after two AZD1222 doses compared with day 0 and with MenACWY recipients. Reportedly, close to half of the unique spike-specific TCRs recognized epitopes lying outside the regions that are mutated in the B.1.351 and B.1.1.7 variants. The whole spike protein was spanned by vaccine-associated CD4 TCRs, and dominant responses were seen in regions 160-218 and 743-854. In the small 56-69-year group, the increase in depth fell short of significance, most likely because of low power. Only 5 to 7 AZD1222 recipients were SARS-CoV-2 seropositive at baseline, limiting conclusions about previously exposed vaccinees.

Reading the germline V gene gives CDR1 SNHLY and CDR2 FYNNEI. The junction carries 14 bases between V and J, which are trimmed by 5 bases and 0 bases respectively. From its cysteine to its phenylalanine, the CDR3 spans 17 amino acids. CDR3 DNA is the only sequence kept; it has 51 bases, read in frame from the first base. To note about this clone: No antigen is known for it. Base-call qualities are not available, and no considerably larger clone is one nucleotide away.

The time point label of this sample denotes: about 28 days (+/-7) after the second vaccine dose. Reading the label with the study, this specimen's treatment or condition is: meningococcal conjugate vaccine given as trial control. Vaccinee samples came from UK trials COV001 and COV002, including a single-blind randomized controlled phase 2/3 trial of AZD1222 (ChAdOx1 nCoV-19) in healthy adults. For TCRbeta chain sequencing, PBMC samples were collected from trial participants at day 0 and at day 28 after the second dose. This receptor was identified in an adult who received the MenACWY meningococcal vaccine as a control. The sample in question was peripheral blood, obtained 28 days after the second dose of the MenACWY control vaccine. The chain is made from TRBV2 and TRBJ1-6; the D gene remains uncertain. The CDR3 here reads CASSPGRMSSYNSPLHF. The DNA is as follows: TGTGCCAGCAGTCCCGGACGGATGAGCTCCTATAATTCACCCCTCCACTTT.